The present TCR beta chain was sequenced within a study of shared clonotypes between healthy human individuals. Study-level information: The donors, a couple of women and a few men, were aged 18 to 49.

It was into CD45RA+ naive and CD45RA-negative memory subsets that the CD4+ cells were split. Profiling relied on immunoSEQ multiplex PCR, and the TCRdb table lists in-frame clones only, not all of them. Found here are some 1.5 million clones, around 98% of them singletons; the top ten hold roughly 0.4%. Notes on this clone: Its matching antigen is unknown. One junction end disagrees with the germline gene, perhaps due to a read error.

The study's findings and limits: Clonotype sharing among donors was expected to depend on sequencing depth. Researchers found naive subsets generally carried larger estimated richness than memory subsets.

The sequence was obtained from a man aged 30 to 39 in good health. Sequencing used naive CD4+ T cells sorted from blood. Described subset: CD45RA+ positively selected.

CDR3 nucleotides: TGTGCCATCAGTGCACAGTCGGCGACAGGTACGCAGTATTTT. It is translated as CAISAQSATGTQYF. The genes are TRBV10-3 and TRBJ2-3, with D possibly being TRBD1 (6 bases). CDR3 size: 14 residues. Germline values: CDR1 ENHRY, CDR2 SYGVKD.